These T cell receptor beta chains were read from a single sample in a study of breast tumors, draining lymph nodes, adjacent tissues. In TCRdb, the multiplex PCR reads were re-called with MiXCR into one record per CDR3 protein. The sample lists roughly 260,000 distinct CDR3 sequences, roughly 31% seen once, with about 1% in the top ten. Sequenced material: axillary lymph node tissue. The source of these receptors is a female donor with breast cancer. Some clones in this sample may be carry-over from other donors' samples. Both conserved end residues are part of each CDR3. The order of the fields is clone size, V gene, D gene, J gene, CDR3 DNA, CDR3 protein. The D gene is left open where the match is weak. The size entry is marked missing in some rows and otherwise reads once, few, many or a size class.

abundance: many
v_gene: TRBV4-3
d_gene: -
j_gene: TRBJ2-1
CDR3nt: TGCGCCAGCAGCCAAGATCGGGTACCTTACAATGAGCAGTTCTTC
CDR3aa: CASSQDRVPYNEQFF

abundance: many
v_gene: TRBV11-2
d_gene: TRBD2
j_gene: TRBJ2-1
CDR3nt: TGTGCCAGCAGCCCGGTCTTTGGGGTAGCGGGAGGCCACAATGAGCAGTTCTTC
CDR3aa: CASSPVFGVAGGHNEQFF

abundance: many
v_gene: TRBV10-3
d_gene: TRBD2
j_gene: TRBJ2-7
CDR3nt: TGTGCCATCACCGAGCGGGAGGGCCCCTACGAGCAGTACTTC
CDR3aa: CAITEREGPYEQYF

abundance: many
v_gene: TRBV4-2
d_gene: -
j_gene: TRBJ1-5
CDR3nt: TGTGCCAGCAGCCAATCCTCAGGGACGGATCAGCCCCAGCATTTT
CDR3aa: CASSQSSGTDQPQHF

abundance: -
v_gene: TRBV3-1
d_gene: TRBD2
j_gene: TRBJ2-1
CDR3nt: TGTGCCAGCAGCCGTTTGACTAGCGGACTCAATGGGCAGTTCTTC
CDR3aa: CASSRLTSGLNGQFF

abundance: many
v_gene: TRBV6-6
d_gene: -
j_gene: TRBJ2-3
CDR3nt: TGTGCCAGCAGCTCCCCGGTCCCGGCCGACGGCGATACGCAGTATTTT
CDR3aa: CASSSPVPADGDTQYF

abundance: many
v_gene: TRBV2
d_gene: -
j_gene: TRBJ2-3
CDR3nt: TGTGCCAGCAGTGTGGCGCTAGCGTCTAGCACAGATACGCAGTATTTT
CDR3aa: CASSVALASSTDTQYF

abundance: -
v_gene: TRBV2
d_gene: TRBD1
j_gene: TRBJ1-3
CDR3nt: TGTGCCAGCAGCCCGGGACAGGGATCTGGAAACACCATATATTTT
CDR3aa: CASSPGQGSGNTIYF

abundance: few
v_gene: TRBV3-1
d_gene: -
j_gene: TRBJ1-3
CDR3nt: TGTGCCAGCAGCCAAAGTCGCCTCATCTCTGGAAACACCATATATTTT
CDR3aa: CASSQSRLISGNTIYF

abundance: -
v_gene: TRBV30
d_gene: -
j_gene: TRBJ2-7
CDR3nt: TGTGCCTGGAGTATACGCGGTAGGGAGGAGTACGAGCAGTACTTC
CDR3aa: CAWSIRGREEYEQYF

abundance: once
v_gene: TRBV5-8
d_gene: -
j_gene: TRBJ1-1
CDR3nt: -
CDR3aa: CASSLVWGAGTEASF